This entry concerns a single T cell receptor (beta chain). Its antigen remains unidentified. Trimming took off 7 bases at V and 14 bases at J, with 18 bases between the two ends. The CDR3 runs 11 residues. Germline loops: CDR1 DFQATT, CDR2 SNEGSKA (reference sequence). A modified ARM-PCR protocol with three rounds of nested PCR amplified TCRbeta. TCRdb re-called the multiplex PCR reads through MiXCR, storing one row per CDR3 protein. The data show 100,000 to 150,000 distinct CDR3 sequences, 66% seen once. This sample's RNA came from whole unsorted tissue. The data were obtained in a study of tumor and adjacent non-tumor tissue in lung cancer. Across the whole study: Patients comprised over 9 adenocarcinoma, a couple of squamous cell carcinoma and 1 small cell lung cancer.

Study conclusions and caveats: Tumor repertoires had a smaller top 100 clone share than normal lung.

The genes are TRBV20-1 and TRBJ1-5, with D possibly being TRBD1 (5 bases). This clonotype was obtained from a man aged 25 to 45 with non-small cell lung cancer. Sequencing was done on a sample of lung tumor tissue. The CDR3 here is CSDTDNGAKHF. The CDR3 DNA reads TGCAGTGATACTGACAACGGGGCCAAGCATTTT.